The sequence of this T cell receptor beta chain was determined in a study of T cell repertoires in cytomegalovirus infection. Study-level background: It was the public TCR beta signatures that indicated both CMV infection and matching HLA type.

TCRdb redid the calling of the reads with MiXCR, one entry per CDR3 protein. This table holds 200,000 to 300,000 distinct CDR3 sequences, approximately 9.2% found once. The sample holds many counts of this clonotype. V was clipped by 5 bases and J by 5 bases; unmatched bases: 9. CDR1 and CDR2 from the germline V gene are SGHTA and FQGNSA. The CDR3 is made up of 15 amino acids. The receptor comes from a human donor in good health (CMV status not recorded). Some clones in this sample may be carry-over from other donors' samples. The chain employs TRBV7-2 and TRBJ2-7; 10 nucleotides agree with TRBD1. Sequenced: PBMCs. The CDR3 nucleotides are TGTGCCAGCAGCGCCCGGGACAGGGGAGGCGACGAGCAGTACTTC. This codes for CASSARDRGGDEQYF. Full variable domain (rest looked up from reference TRBV7-2 and TRBJ2-7): GAGVSQSPSNKVTEKGKDVELRCDPISGHTALYWYRQSLGQGLEFLIYFQGNSAPDKSGLPSDRFSAERTGGSVSTLTIQRTQQEDSAVYLCASSARDRGGDEQYFGPGTRLTVT.